These T cell receptor beta chains were read from a single sample in a study of T cell repertoires in cytomegalovirus infection. No antigens are known for them. From the reads, TCRdb called clonotypes with MiXCR, one entry per CDR3 protein. The sample consists of a few hundred thousand distinct CDR3 sequences, 33% of them appearing once. This specimen consisted of cultured PBMCs, obtained from culture after CMV antigen stimulation. These receptors originate from a human donor in good health (CMV status not recorded). Some clones in this sample may be carry-over from other donors' samples. CDR3s leave out the opening cysteine and the closing phenylalanine or tryptophan. The order of the fields is V gene, CDR3 protein.

TRBV7-2 ASSSRVLAGGPGAKTQY
TRBV20-1 SARPGTVTGELF
TRBV25-1 ASSEWTSGRYNEQF
TRBV6-5 ASSYGQGRQPQH
TRBV19 ASSGTGDYEQY
TRBV7-2 ASSPLGNEQF
TRBV7-2 ASSGGGFTDTQY
TRBV30 AWSSRLAGTGELF
TRBV19 ASSDRDRDGDNEQF
TRBV24-1 ATSDLEFSYGYT